This T cell receptor beta chain derives from a study of blood T cell repertoires in COVID-19. Study information: Some COVID-19 samples were acute and others convalescent; all came from the United States, Italy and Spain. PBMCs, B-cell-depleted T cells, or T cells were the source of the cDNA or gDNA that made up the material.

Profiling relied on immunoSEQ multiplex PCR, and the TCRdb table lists in-frame clones only, not all of them. The repertoire has roughly 150,000 clones, roughly 80% of them found once; the top ten carry less than 9.5%. Trimming cost V 3 bases and J 2 bases; bases outside gene matches: 9. Germline V gives CDR1 SGHDT, CDR2 YYEEEE. The CDR3 loop spans 16 amino acids. The source material was peripheral blood. This chain joins TRBV5-6 and TRBJ2-7; 9 bases are shared with TRBD1. The sequence was obtained from a human donor in a cohort sampled during active COVID-19. CDR3 protein: CASSSIFGTGTYEQYF. CDR3 bases: TGTGCCAGCAGCTCCATCTTCGGGACAGGGACCTACGAGCAGTACTTC.